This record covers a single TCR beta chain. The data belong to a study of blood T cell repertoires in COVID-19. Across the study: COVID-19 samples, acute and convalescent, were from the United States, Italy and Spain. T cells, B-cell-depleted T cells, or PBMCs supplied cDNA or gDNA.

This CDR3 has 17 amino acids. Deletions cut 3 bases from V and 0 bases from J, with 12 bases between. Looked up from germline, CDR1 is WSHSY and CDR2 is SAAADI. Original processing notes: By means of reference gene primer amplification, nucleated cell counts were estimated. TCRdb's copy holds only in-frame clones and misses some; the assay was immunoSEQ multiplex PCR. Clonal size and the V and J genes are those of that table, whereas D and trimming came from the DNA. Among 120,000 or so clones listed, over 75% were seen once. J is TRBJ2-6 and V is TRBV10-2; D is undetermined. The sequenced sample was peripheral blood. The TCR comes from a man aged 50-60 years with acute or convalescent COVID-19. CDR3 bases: TGCGCCAGCAGTGATTTCCGAGGAAGCTCTGGGGCCAACGTCCTGACTTTC. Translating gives CASSDFRGSSGANVLTF.